This T cell receptor (beta chain) was recovered during a study of cytomegalovirus exposure and HLA in healthy donors. The CDR3 is 16 residues long. Per the germline V gene, CDR1 is LGHNA and CDR2 is YNFKEQ. Losses at the gene ends were 2 bases for V and 1 base for J; bases not matched to a gene: 7. The protocol was immunoSEQ multiplex PCR, while the TCRdb copy is restricted to in-frame clones and leaves out a portion. The sample has fewer than 400,000 clones, roughly 88% seen once. A few counts support this clone. The sequencing sample was made of PBMCs. This TCR was recovered from a woman aged 18-30 years in good health and CMV-seronegative. The chain recombines TRBV4-2 with TRBJ1-1, with 7 bases matching TRBD1. The DNA of the CDR3 is TGTGCCAGCAGCCAATCACAGGGGCTTGGGAACACTGAAGCTTTCTTT. This gives the protein CASSQSQGLGNTEAFF.